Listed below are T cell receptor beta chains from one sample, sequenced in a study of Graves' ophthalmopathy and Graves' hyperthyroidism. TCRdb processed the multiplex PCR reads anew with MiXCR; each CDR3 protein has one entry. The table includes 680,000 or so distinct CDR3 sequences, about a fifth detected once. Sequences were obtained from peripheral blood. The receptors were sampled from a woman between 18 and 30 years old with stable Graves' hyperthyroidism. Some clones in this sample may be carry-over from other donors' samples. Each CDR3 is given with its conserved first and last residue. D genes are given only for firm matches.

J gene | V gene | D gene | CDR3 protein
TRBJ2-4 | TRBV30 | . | CAWSVWPRAKNIQYF
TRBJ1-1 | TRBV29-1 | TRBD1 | CSVARDRVETEAFF
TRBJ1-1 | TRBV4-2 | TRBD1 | CASSQDARQGNTEAFF
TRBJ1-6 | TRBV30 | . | CAWSVQNLNSPLHF
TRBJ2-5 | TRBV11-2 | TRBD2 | CASSSGGDQETQYF
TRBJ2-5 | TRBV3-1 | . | CASSQVGGETQYF
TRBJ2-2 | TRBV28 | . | CASSLTQEHGELFF
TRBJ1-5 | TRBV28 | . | CASSGETGTQPQHF
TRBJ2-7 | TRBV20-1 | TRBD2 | CSARTSSGGAFSYEQYF
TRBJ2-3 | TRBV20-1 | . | CSARAGGTDTQYF
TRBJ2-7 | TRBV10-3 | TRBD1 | CAINPGQGAREQYF
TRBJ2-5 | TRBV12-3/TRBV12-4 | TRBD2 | CASSLAPTSGSQETQYF
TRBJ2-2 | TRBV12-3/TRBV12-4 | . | CASSFWSVNGELFF
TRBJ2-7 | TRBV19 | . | CASSGAASYEQYF
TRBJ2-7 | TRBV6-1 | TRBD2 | CASRGGGLAGSYEQYF
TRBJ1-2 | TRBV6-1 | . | CASSEAGMGLYGYTF
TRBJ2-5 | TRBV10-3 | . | CAIRKGGGPRGYQETQYF
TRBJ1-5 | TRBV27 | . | CASSFYGQPQHF
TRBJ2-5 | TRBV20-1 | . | CSARSTVNGETQYF
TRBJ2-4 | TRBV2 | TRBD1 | CASSATGEKAKNIQYF
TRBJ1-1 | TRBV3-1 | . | CASTTQGAGLNTEAFF
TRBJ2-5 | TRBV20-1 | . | CSARDSAPQETQYF
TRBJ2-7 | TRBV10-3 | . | CAISDPGHEQYF
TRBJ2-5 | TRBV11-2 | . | CASSPTSGQETQYF
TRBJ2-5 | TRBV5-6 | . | CASTDEETQYF
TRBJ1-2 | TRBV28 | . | CASRTLGPGNYGYTF
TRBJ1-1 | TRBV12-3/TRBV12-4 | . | CASSPTANTEACF
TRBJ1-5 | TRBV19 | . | CASSRGRAGDQPQHF
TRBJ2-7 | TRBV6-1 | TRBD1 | CASMIDRVSSYEQYF
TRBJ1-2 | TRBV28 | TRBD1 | CASSFHAGGNYGYTF
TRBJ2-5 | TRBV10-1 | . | CASSESQGTETQYF
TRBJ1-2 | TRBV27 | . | CASKIRGALDYGYTF
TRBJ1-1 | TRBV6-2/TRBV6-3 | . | CASTRRGLNTEAFF
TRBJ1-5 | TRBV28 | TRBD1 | CASSRGTGGNQPLHF
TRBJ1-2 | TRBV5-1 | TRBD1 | CASSEDRVMVVGGYTF
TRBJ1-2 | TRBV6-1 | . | CASSEAAGTNYGYTF
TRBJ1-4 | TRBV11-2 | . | CASSLGQINEKLFF
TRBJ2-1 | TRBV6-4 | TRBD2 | CASSDTSGGGNEQFF
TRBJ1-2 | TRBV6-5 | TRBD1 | CASSYQGQGIYGYTF
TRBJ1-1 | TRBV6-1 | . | CASRQDLANTEAFF
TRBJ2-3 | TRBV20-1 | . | CSARGTHKTEDTQYF
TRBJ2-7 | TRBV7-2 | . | CASSVDGYYEQYF
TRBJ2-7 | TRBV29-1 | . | CSVEGSSAYEQYF
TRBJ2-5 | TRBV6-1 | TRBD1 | CASSHRDRRLTQYF
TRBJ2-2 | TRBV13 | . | CASSLGTNANTGELFF
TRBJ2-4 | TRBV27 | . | CASSSDYAKNIQYF
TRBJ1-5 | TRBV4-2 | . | CASSQDRGHYQPQHF
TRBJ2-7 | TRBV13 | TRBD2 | CASSAWTSGDYEQYF
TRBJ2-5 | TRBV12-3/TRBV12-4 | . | CASSLTDYQETQYF
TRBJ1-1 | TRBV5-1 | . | CASSQEYGLRNTEAFF